What follows are 17 T cell receptor beta chains derived from one specimen sequenced in a study of cytomegalovirus exposure and HLA in healthy donors. A multiplex PCR was run with 60 Vbeta primers and 13 Jbeta primers. Profiling relied on immunoSEQ multiplex PCR, and the TCRdb table lists in-frame clones only, not all of them. This sample has about 120,000 clones; about three quarters occur once, and the top ten carry 3% to 4%. The sample taken for sequencing was PBMCs. These receptors were taken from a woman in her 30s in good health and CMV-seropositive.

This clone was picked up one time. The V and J genes are TRBV7-9 and TRBJ2-3, with D possibly matching TRBD1 (6 bases). Germline loops: CDR1 SEHNR, CDR2 FQNEAQ (reference sequence). This CDR3 is built from 16 residues. The V gene lost 5 bases and the J gene lost 0 bases, with 15 bases spanning the gap. The CDR3 bases are TGTGCCAGCAGCGCCTCCCAGGGGTTTAGCACAGATACGCAGTATTTT. Translating gives CASSASQGFSTDTQYF.

The chain couples TRBV4-1 to TRBJ1-6, with D tentatively TRBD1 (5 bases). CDR1 and CDR2 from the germline V gene are MGHRA and YSYEKL. Trimming took off 0 bases at V and 8 bases at J, with 14 bases between the two ends. This CDR3 contains 16 residues. DNA of the CDR3: TGCGCCAGCAGCCAAGATTGGGGGGGGGAGGATTCACCCCTCCACTTT. Translation: CASSQDWGGEDSPLHF.

The chain couples TRBV4-3 to TRBJ1-5, with 8 bases identical to TRBD1. The V gene's germline CDR1 is LGHNA and CDR2 YSLEER. The CDR3 has 17 amino acids. After removal of 0 bases from V and 7 bases from J, the junction contained 11 bases not matched to a gene. The CDR3 region is CASSQDYYGQGGQPQHF. CDR3 nucleotide sequence: TGCGCCAGCAGCCAAGATTATTATGGACAGGGCGGGCAGCCCCAGCATTTT.

This clone was recorded only once. J is TRBJ1-1 and V is TRBV11-1; 7 bases are shared with TRBD1. The CDR3 sequence is 13 residues long. The germline gives CDR1 SGHAT, CDR2 FQDESV (reference sequence). Unmatched junction bases numbered 6, after V lost 6 bases and J lost 5 bases. In DNA, the CDR3 is TGTGCCAGCAGTCTCAAACAGGGGACTGAAGCTTTCTTT. Protein: CASSLKQGTEAFF.

The genes are TRBV29-1 and TRBJ1-2; D perhaps matches TRBD1 (5 bases). Per germline, CDR1 SQVTM and CDR2 ANQGSEA. With 4 bases removed from V and 5 bases from J, the gap between germline ends came to 14 bases. The CDR3 sequence is 13 residues long. The CDR3 nucleotides are TGCAGCGTTGTCGGTACCGGGGGATATGGCTACACCTTC. It yields the protein CSVVGTGGYGYTF. The full variable domain, in which reference TRBV29-1 and TRBJ1-2 provide the parts outside the CDR3, is SAVISQKPSRDICQRGTSLTIQCQVDSQVTMMFWYRQQPGQSLTLIATANQGSEATYESGFVIDKFPISRPNLTFSTLTVSNMSPEDSSIYLCSVVGTGGYGYTFGSGTRLTVV.

The rearrangement uses TRBV10-3 and TRBJ2-5, with 9 bases matching TRBD2. Trimming removed 6 bases from V and 2 bases from J; junction bases left unmatched: 7. Germline loops: CDR1 ENHRY, CDR2 SYGVKD. The CDR3 is made up of 15 amino acids. CDR3 loop: CAIRPGTSRQETQYF. The CDR3 region has the DNA TGTGCCATCAGACCCGGGACTAGCCGGCAAGAGACCCAGTACTTC.

The chain employs TRBV18 and TRBJ2-7; 8 bases line up with TRBD1. The CDR3 sequence is 14 residues long. Losses at the gene ends were 3 bases for V and 6 bases for J; bases not matched to a gene: 7. Per the germline V gene, CDR1 is KGHSH and CDR2 is LQKENI. DNA of the CDR3: TGTGCCAGCTCACCGCAAGGACAGGGAGGCGAGCAGTACTTC. Translation: CASSPQGQGGEQYF.

The chain links TRBV2 to TRBJ2-3; 9 nucleotides agree with TRBD1. CDR1 is SNHLY, CDR2 FYNNEI, per germline. The CDR3 runs to 14 residues. V shed 0 bases and J 9 bases; nucleotides not matched to a gene: 4. In DNA form, the CDR3 reads TGTGCCAGCAGTGAAGCTCAGGGGACAGGGACGCAGTATTTT. Protein sequence: CASSEAQGTGTQYF.

The chain is built from TRBV5-5 and TRBJ1-2; D gene unclear. Trimming shortened V by 4 bases and J by 8 bases, and 21 bases separated the two germline ends. The CDR3 sequence is 15 residues long. CDR1 and CDR2 (germline): SGHKS, YYEKEE (reference sequence). The CDR3 region is CASSPPQHHSHGYTF. In nucleotides, the CDR3 is TGTGCCAGCAGCCCTCCCCAACATCACAGCCACGGCTACACCTTC.

V and J are TRBV6-1 and TRBJ1-2; 12 bases fit TRBD1. CDR1 is MNHNS, CDR2 SASEGT, per germline. J was trimmed by 4 bases and V by 4 bases; bases with no gene match: 4. The CDR3 extends over 15 amino acids. CDR3 bases: TGTGCCAGCAGTGCGGGACAGGGGGCTCTCTATGGCTACACCTTC. This encodes CASSAGQGALYGYTF.

The chain is built from TRBV4-3 and TRBJ2-1, with 7 bases lining up with TRBD2. This CDR3 has 14 amino acids. Germline CDR1 is LGHNA and CDR2 is YSLEER. V gave up 6 bases and J gave up 0 bases; unmatched junction bases: 2. CDR3 loop: CASRSGVSYNEQFF. CDR3 in DNA: TGCGCCAGCAGAAGCGGGGTCTCCTACAATGAGCAGTTCTTC.

CDR3 protein: CASGPQTGRGYTF. As DNA, the CDR3 is TGTGCCAGCGGGCCGCAGACAGGGAGAGGCTACACCTTC. The chain uses TRBV28 and TRBJ1-2; the match to TRBD1 covers 7 bases. The junction had 11 bases not matched to a gene; V was cut back by 8 bases and J by 8 bases. Germline V gives CDR1 MDHEN, CDR2 SYDVKM. This CDR3 region has 13 residues.

This clone has more than one count but fewer than ten. This chain joins TRBV19 and TRBJ1-1; 9 positions agree with TRBD1. Trimming removed 6 bases from V and 5 bases from J; junction bases left unmatched: 10. The germline V gene has CDR1 LNHDA and CDR2 SQIVND (reference sequence). The CDR3 is made up of 15 amino acids. This CDR3 is CASRKETGGGTEAFF. CDR3 coding DNA: TGTGCCAGTAGAAAAGAAACAGGGGGCGGTACTGAAGCTTTCTTT.

J is TRBJ1-2 and V is TRBV6-5; the D gene is possibly TRBD1 (5 bases). This CDR3 contains 12 residues. Trimming shortened V by 6 bases and J by 3 bases, and 8 bases separated the two germline ends. Germline assignment: CDR1 MNHEY and CDR2 SVGAGI. The CDR3 protein is CASSQGYYGYTF. CDR3 coding DNA: TGTGCCAGCAGCCAGGGCTACTATGGCTACACCTTC.

The chain links TRBV7-2 to TRBJ2-2; 8 bases align to TRBD2. The V gene's germline CDR1 is SGHTA and CDR2 FQGNSA. This CDR3 spans 16 amino acids. After removal of 5 bases from V and 1 base from J, the junction contained 6 bases not matched to a gene. This chain's CDR3 is CASSVIAGRNTGELFF. As DNA, the CDR3 is TGTGCCAGCAGCGTCATAGCGGGGAGGAACACCGGGGAGCTGTTTTTT.

The CDR3 reads CASSLFSPGRGGNTIYF. CDR3 DNA: TGTGCCAGCAGCTTATTTAGTCCGGGTCGAGGTGGAAACACCATATATTTT. This chain connects TRBV7-6 to TRBJ1-3; no firm D call. The germline V gene encodes CDR1 SGHVS and CDR2 FNYEAQ. V was pared by 2 bases and J by 3 bases, with 17 bases between. The CDR3 covers 17 residues.

The V call is TRBV6-1, the J call TRBJ1-2, with 8 positions matching TRBD1. The CDR3 is 14 residues long. V was clipped by 3 bases and J by 7 bases; unmatched bases: 7. CDR1 MNHNS and CDR2 SASEGT come from the germline V gene. CDR3 DNA sequence: TGTGCCAGCAGTGAGTGGCAGGGGGCAGGTGGCTACACCTTC. Encoded protein: CASSEWQGAGGYTF.